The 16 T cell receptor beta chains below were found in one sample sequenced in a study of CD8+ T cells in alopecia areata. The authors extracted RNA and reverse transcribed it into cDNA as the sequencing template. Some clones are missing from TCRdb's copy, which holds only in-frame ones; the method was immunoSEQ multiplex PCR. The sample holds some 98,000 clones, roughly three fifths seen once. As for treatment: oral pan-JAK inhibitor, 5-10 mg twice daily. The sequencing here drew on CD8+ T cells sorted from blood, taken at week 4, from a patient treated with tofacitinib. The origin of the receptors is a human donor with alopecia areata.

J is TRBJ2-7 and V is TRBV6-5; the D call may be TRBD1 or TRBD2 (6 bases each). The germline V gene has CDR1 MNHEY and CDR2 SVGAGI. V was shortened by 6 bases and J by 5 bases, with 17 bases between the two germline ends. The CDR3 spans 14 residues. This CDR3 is CASSLKGGSDEQYF. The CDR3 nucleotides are TGTGCCAGCAGCCTTAAGGGGGGCTCGGACGAGCAGTACTTC.

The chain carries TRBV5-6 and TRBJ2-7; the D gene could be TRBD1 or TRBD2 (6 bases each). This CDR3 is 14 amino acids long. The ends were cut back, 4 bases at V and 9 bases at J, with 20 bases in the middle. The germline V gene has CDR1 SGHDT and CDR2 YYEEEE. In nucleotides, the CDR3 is TGTGCCAGCAGCGTCGCGGGGTCGGGGGCGTCGCAGTACTTC. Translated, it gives CASSVAGSGASQYF.

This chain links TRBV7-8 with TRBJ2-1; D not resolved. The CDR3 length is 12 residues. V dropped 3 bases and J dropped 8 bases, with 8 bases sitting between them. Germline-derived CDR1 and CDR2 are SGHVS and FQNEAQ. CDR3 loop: CASSFNGYEQFF. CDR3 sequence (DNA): TGTGCCAGCAGCTTTAATGGCTATGAGCAGTTCTTC.

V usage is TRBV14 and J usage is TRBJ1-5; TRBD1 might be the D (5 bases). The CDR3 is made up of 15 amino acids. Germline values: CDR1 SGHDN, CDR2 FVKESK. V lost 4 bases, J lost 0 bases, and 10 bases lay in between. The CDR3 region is CASSPDGTSNQPQHF. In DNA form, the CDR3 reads TGTGCCAGCAGCCCGGACGGGACTAGCAATCAGCCCCAGCATTTT. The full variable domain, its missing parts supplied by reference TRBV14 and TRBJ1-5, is EAGVTQFPSHSVIEKGQTVTLRCDPISGHDNLYWYRRVMGKEIKFLLHFVKESKQDESGMPNNRFLAERTGGTYSTLKVQPAELEDSGVYFCASSPDGTSNQPQHFGDGTRLSIL.

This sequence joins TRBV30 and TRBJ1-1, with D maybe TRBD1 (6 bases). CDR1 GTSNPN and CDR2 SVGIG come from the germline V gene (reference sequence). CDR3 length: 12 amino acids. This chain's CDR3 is CAQKGEYTEAFF. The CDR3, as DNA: TGTGCACAGAAGGGGGAGTACACTGAAGCTTTCTTT.

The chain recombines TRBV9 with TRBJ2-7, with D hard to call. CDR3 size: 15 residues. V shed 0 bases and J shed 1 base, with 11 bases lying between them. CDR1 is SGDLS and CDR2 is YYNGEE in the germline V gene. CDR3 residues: CASSVEGSRSYEQYF. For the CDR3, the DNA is TGTGCCAGCAGCGTAGAGGGATCTCGGTCCTACGAGCAGTACTTC.

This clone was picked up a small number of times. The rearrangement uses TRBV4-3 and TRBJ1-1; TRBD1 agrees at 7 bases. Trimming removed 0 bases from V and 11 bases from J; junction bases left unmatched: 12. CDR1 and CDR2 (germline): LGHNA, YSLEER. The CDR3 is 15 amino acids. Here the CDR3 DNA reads TGCGCCAGCAGCCAAGATTCAGACAGGGCGGTGGGGGCTTTCTTT. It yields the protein CASSQDSDRAVGAFF.

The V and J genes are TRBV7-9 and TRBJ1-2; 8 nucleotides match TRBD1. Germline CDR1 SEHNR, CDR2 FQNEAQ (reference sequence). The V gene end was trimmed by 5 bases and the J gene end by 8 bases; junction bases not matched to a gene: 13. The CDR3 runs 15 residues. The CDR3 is CASSPLGTGVRGYTF. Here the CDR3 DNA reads TGTGCCAGCAGCCCCTTAGGGACAGGCGTCCGGGGCTACACCTTC.

The CDR3: CSVDRTSGGREQFF. CDR3 coding DNA: TGCAGCGTTGATAGGACTAGCGGGGGTCGTGAGCAGTTCTTC. J is TRBJ2-1 and V is TRBV29-1; 13 bases align to TRBD2. J gave up 9 bases and V 3 bases, and 5 bases lay outside the gene matches. Looked up from germline, CDR1 is SQVTM and CDR2 is ANQGSEA. The CDR3 is 14 residues long.

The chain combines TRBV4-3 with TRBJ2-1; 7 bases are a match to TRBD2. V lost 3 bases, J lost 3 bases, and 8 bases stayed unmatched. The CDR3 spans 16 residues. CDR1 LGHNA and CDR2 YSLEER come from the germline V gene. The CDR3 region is CASSHSPGGVYNEQFF. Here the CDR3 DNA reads TGCGCCAGCAGCCACAGCCCGGGAGGAGTCTACAATGAGCAGTTCTTC.

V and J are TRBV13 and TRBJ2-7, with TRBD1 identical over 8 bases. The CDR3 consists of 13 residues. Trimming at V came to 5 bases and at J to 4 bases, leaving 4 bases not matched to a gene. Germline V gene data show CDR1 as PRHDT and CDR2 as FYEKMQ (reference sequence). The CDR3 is CASSDRTGYEQYF. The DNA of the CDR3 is TGTGCCAGCAGCGACCGGACAGGGTACGAGCAGTACTTC.

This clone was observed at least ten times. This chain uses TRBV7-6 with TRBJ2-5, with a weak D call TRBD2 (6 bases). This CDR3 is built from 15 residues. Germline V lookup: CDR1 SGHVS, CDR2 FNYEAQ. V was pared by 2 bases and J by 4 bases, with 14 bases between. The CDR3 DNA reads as TGTGCCAGCAGCTTAACCCGGAGGGGAGGAGAGACCCAGTACTTC. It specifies CASSLTRRGGETQYF.

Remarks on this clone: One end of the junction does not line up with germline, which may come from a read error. The CDR3 reads CAWSAARTYGQYF. The CDR3 region has the DNA TGTGCCTGGAGTGCTGCGAGAACCTACGGGCAGTACTTC. The genes are TRBV30 and TRBJ2-7; D is ambiguous. Germline CDR1 and CDR2: GTSNPN and SVGIG (reference sequence). The length of the CDR3 is 13 residues. Based on the CDR3 plus reference TRBV30 and TRBJ2-7, the full variable domain is SQTIHQWPATLVQPVGSPLSLECTVEGTSNPNLYWYRQAAGRGLQLLFYSVGIGQISSEVPQNLSASRPQDRQFILSSKKLLLSDSGFYLCAWSAARTYGQYFGPGTRLTVT.

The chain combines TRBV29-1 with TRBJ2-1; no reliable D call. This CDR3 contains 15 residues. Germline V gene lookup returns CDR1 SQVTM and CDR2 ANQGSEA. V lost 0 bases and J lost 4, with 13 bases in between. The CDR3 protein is CSVEDPKGFYNEQFF. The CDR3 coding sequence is TGCAGCGTTGAAGATCCGAAAGGCTTTTACAATGAGCAGTTCTTC.

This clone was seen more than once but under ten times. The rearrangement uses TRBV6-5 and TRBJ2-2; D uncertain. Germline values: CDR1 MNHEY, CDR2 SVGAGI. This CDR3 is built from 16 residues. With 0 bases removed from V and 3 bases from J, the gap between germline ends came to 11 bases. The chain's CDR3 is CASSYSKPTYTGELFF. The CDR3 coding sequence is TGTGCCAGCAGTTACTCGAAACCGACCTACACCGGGGAGCTGTTTTTT.

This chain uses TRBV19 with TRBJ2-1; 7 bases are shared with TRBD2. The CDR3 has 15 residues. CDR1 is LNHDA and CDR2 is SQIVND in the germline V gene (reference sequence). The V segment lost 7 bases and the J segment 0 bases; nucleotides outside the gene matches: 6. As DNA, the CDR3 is TGTGCCAGTAAGAACGGGGGGAGCTCCTACAATGAGCAGTTCTTC. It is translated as CASKNGGSSYNEQFF.